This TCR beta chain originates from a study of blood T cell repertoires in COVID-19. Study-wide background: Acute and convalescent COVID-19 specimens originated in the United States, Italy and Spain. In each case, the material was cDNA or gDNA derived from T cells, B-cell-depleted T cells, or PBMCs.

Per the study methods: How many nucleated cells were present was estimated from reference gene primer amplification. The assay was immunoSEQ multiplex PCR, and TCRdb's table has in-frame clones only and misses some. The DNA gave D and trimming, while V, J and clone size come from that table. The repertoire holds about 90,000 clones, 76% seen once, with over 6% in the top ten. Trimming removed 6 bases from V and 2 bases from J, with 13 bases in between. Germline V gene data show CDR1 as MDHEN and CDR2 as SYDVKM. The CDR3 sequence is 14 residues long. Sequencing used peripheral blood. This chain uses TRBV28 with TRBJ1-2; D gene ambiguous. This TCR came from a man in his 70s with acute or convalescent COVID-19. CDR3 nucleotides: TGTGCCAGCAGACCCCCGGGATCCAACTATGGCTACACCTTC. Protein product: CASRPPGSNYGYTF.